The clone carrying this T cell receptor (beta chain) was seen once. Its target is not known. The CDR3 has 11 residues. Germline V gives CDR1 SGHAT, CDR2 FQNNGV. V gave up 5 bases and J gave up 5 bases, with 6 bases separating them. This specimen belongs to a study of radiation and T cells in renal cell carcinoma. Study context: Nephrectomy followed 15 Gy stereotactic body radiation by 4 weeks. Study-wide results and caveats: Top tumor clonotypes rose in blood 2 weeks post-radiation, then contracted.

The table came from immunoSEQ multiplex PCR; TCRdb's copy has only in-frame clones and leaves some out. The sample has about 150,000 clones, around 89% seen once; the top ten hold 4.1%. Time point: baseline pretreatment blood. Treatment in this sample: 15 Gy SBRT to primary tumor, nephrectomy 4 weeks later. Radiation-treated patients gave blood at baseline, week 2 and week 4. The patient's renal cell carcinoma had clear cell pathology. Sequenced here: blood, sampled from a patient whose treatment included radiotherapy and nephrectomy. The origin of this receptor is a woman aged 70-85 years with renal cell carcinoma. The gene calls are TRBV11-2 and TRBJ1-1; the D is unclear. Here the CDR3 reads CASSGRTEAFF. In DNA form, the CDR3 reads TGTGCCAGCAGCGGACGGACTGAAGCTTTCTTT.